This T cell receptor beta chain was retrieved from a study of Ad26.COV2.S vaccination and SARS-CoV-2 variants. Study information: Intramuscular Ad26.COV2.S doses were given once or twice, 56 days apart.

In the case of this clone: What it binds is not known.

Notes on the study in general: Measurement of non-spike TCR breadth gave similar results in vaccine and placebo recipients. Placebo recipients showed lower spike-specific TCR breadth than vaccinees.

Treatment denoted: roughly 19 received Ad26.COV2.S at low or high dose, single or two shots; several received placebo; per-sample allocation not given. All samples were drawn on day 63, counting from the first vaccine or placebo injection. SARS-CoV-2 spike from the Wuhan strain was encoded by the vaccine, an Ad26 vector. Measured with immunoSEQ multiplex PCR; TCRdb has only the in-frame clones, and not every one. This sample carries some 290,000 clones, about 82% of them seen once, and the ten largest clones take approximately 2%. The clonotype originates from a person between 18 and 65 years old who received the Ad26.COV2.S COVID-19 vaccine or a placebo. The source was peripheral blood, collected in a trial of Ad26.COV2.S vaccine versus placebo.

The DNA of the CDR3 is TGTGCCAGCAGCTATCAGGGGGCTGGTGAGACCCAGTACTTC. This encodes CASSYQGAGETQYF. The chain has TRBV7-2 and TRBJ2-5, with TRBD1 matching over 8 bases. Looked up from germline, CDR1 is SGHTA and CDR2 is FQGNSA. V trimming: 4 bases; J trimming: 5 bases; junction bases outside the gene matches: 6. This CDR3 region has 14 residues.